The 5 T cell receptor beta chains below were found in one sample sequenced in a study of shared clonotypes between healthy human individuals. TCRdb keeps only in-frame clones here, not all; method: immunoSEQ multiplex PCR. This table holds more than 2 million clones, 95% found once. The sequencing input was naive CD4+ T cells sorted from blood. Subset: CD45RA+ positively selected. These receptors were collected from a man aged 18 to 35 in good health.

The chain couples TRBV6-1 to TRBJ1-3; D perhaps matches TRBD1 (5 bases). Germline CDR1 is MNHNS and CDR2 is SASEGT. The CDR3 runs 14 residues. V was pared by 6 bases and J by 1 base, with 10 bases between. The CDR3, as DNA: TGTGCCAGCAGGGCAGGGTTTTCTGGAAACACCATATATTTT. Protein: CASRAGFSGNTIYF.

V usage is TRBV7-9 and J usage is TRBJ2-7; D gene unclear. Trimming left V 1 base short and J 2 bases short, with 9 bases between. CDR1 is SEHNR and CDR2 is FQNEAQ in the germline V gene (reference sequence). CDR3 length: 14 residues. The CDR3 here is CASSLVPRTYEQYF. For the CDR3, the DNA is TGTGCCAGCAGCTTAGTGCCGAGGACCTACGAGCAGTACTTC. Based on the CDR3 plus reference TRBV7-9 and TRBJ2-7, the full variable domain is DTGVSQNPRHKITKRGQNVTFRCDPISEHNRLYWYRQTLGQGPEFLTYFQNEAQLEKSRLLSDRFSAERPKGSFSTLEIQRTEQGDSAMYLCASSLVPRTYEQYFGPGTRLTVT.

A few counts support this clone. V usage is TRBV2 and J usage is TRBJ1-6, with D maybe TRBD1 (5 bases). Deletions cut 0 bases from V and 7 bases from J, with 10 bases between. Germline V gives CDR1 SNHLY, CDR2 FYNNEI. The CDR3 is made up of 15 amino acids. CDR3 coding DNA: TGTGCCAGCAGTGAAGCGCCGGGGGGGAATTCACCCCTCCACTTT. Translation: CASSEAPGGNSPLHF.

The chain carries TRBV2 and TRBJ1-6; 7 bases align to TRBD1. This CDR3 comprises 14 residues. In germline, CDR1 is SNHLY, CDR2 FYNNEI. Trimming cost V 10 bases and J 7 bases; bases outside gene matches: 10. CDR3 bases: TGTGCCACCAGACAGGGATCTCAGAATTCACCCCTCCACTTT. Protein sequence: CATRQGSQNSPLHF. The variable domain in full, with the rest retrieved from reference TRBV2 and TRBJ1-6, is EPEVTQTPSHQVTQMGQEVILRCVPISNHLYFYWYRQILGQKVEFLVSFYNNEISEKSEIFDDQFSVERPDGSNFTLKIRSTKLEDSAMYFCATRQGSQNSPLHFGNGTRLTVT.

The chain links TRBV10-3 to TRBJ2-3, with TRBD1 as a possible D gene (6 bases). V lost 4 bases and J 2 bases, leaving 10 bases between the germline ends. From germline, CDR1 is ENHRY and CDR2 SYGVKD. There are 14 residues in the CDR3. CDR3 nucleotide sequence: TGTGCCATCAGTGGAGGGGGTCCCACAGATACGCAGTATTTT. Its translation: CAISGGGPTDTQYF.